This is a list of T cell receptor beta chains from one sample in a study of T-cell memory formation after mild COVID-19. TCRdb reprocessed the 5' RACE reads with MiXCR, giving one entry per CDR3 protein. Of over 120,000 distinct CDR3 sequences listed, 15% to 20% were seen once; the top ten hold under 2.5%. Sequenced input: PBMCs or a T cell subset sorted from them (not recorded which). These receptors originate from an adult woman who had mild COVID-19 (a few samples of this study predate the infection). Cell type and time point are not known. CDR3s include the opening cysteine and the closing phenylalanine or tryptophan. The order of the fields is clone size, D gene, V gene, J gene, CDR3 length, CDR3 DNA, CDR3 protein. D genes are given only for firm matches. The size of a clone is reported for some rows only, either as once, few or many, or as a class for expanded clones.

size: .; D: .; V: TRBV7-3; J: TRBJ2-3; length: 13; DNA: TGTGCCAGCAGCCCAACCCTCGGCGATACGCAGTATTTT; CDR3: CASSPTLGDTQYF
size: .; D: .; V: TRBV27; J: TRBJ2-4; length: 13; DNA: TGTGCCAGCATTTCCTTAGCCAAAAACATTCAGTACTTC; CDR3: CASISLAKNIQYF
size: few; D: TRBD1; V: TRBV29-1; J: TRBJ1-2; length: 14; DNA: TGCAGCGGGGGACAGGGGGCTGGGGTCGATGGCTACACCTTC; CDR3: CSGGQGAGVDGYTF
size: many; D: .; V: TRBV7-2; J: TRBJ2-2; length: 20; DNA: TGTGCCAGCAGCCTAACCCCCTTGCGGGGGCCGTTCGCGAACACCGGGGAGCTGTTTTTT; CDR3: CASSLTPLRGPFANTGELFF
size: few; D: .; V: TRBV4-2; J: TRBJ2-1; length: 11; DNA: TGTGCCAGCAGCCAGGTAGATGAGCAGTTCTTC; CDR3: CASSQVDEQFF
size: .; D: .; V: TRBV6-5; J: TRBJ1-1; length: 13; DNA: TGTGCCAGCAGCAGGAATATGAACACTGAAGCTTTCTTT; CDR3: CASSRNMNTEAFF
size: .; D: TRBD2; V: TRBV7-7; J: TRBJ2-1; length: 16; DNA: TGTGCCAGCAGCTTAACTAGCGGGGGGGCGTCGAGTGAGCAGTTCTTC; CDR3: CASSLTSGGASSEQFF
size: .; D: TRBD1; V: TRBV5-1; J: TRBJ1-4; length: 16; DNA: TGCGCCAGCAGCCCTACCGGGACAGAGTCTAATGAAAAACTGTTTTTT; CDR3: CASSPTGTESNEKLFF
size: few; D: TRBD1; V: TRBV6-1; J: TRBJ2-2; length: 14; DNA: TGTGCCAGCAGCCGGGACAGGGGTACCGGGGAGCTGTTTTTT; CDR3: CASSRDRGTGELFF
size: .; D: .; V: TRBV4-3; J: TRBJ2-7; length: 16; DNA: TGCGCCAGCAGCCAAGAGGCGTACAGCCGATCTTACGAGCAGTACTTC; CDR3: CASSQEAYSRSYEQYF
size: few; D: .; V: TRBV7-2; J: TRBJ2-2; length: 13; DNA: TGTGCCAGCAGCTTATCGGACACCGGGGAGCTGTTTTTT; CDR3: CASSLSDTGELFF
size: few; D: TRBD2; V: TRBV5-1; J: TRBJ2-5; length: 17; DNA: TGCGCCAGCAGTTTCGGACTAGCGGGAGTGTACCAAGAGACCCAGTACTTC; CDR3: CASSFGLAGVYQETQYF
size: .; D: .; V: TRBV7-9; J: TRBJ1-1; length: 15; DNA: TGTGCCAGCAGCTTAGCCCGAGGCGGTGGAACTGAAGCTTTCTTT; CDR3: CASSLARGGGTEAFF
size: few; D: .; V: TRBV4-2; J: TRBJ2-1; length: 14; DNA: TGTGCCAGCAGCCAGGGCGGGGAAGTCATTGAGCAGTTCTTC; CDR3: CASSQGGEVIEQFF
size: few; D: .; V: TRBV9; J: TRBJ2-5; length: 16; DNA: TGTGCCAGCAGCTCCTCGGACGGGCGTTCTCAAGAGACCCAGTACTTC; CDR3: CASSSSDGRSQETQYF
size: few; D: .; V: TRBV7-3; J: TRBJ1-3; length: 14; DNA: TGTGCCAGCAGCCCGGACAGCGCTGGAAACACCATATATTTT; CDR3: CASSPDSAGNTIYF
size: few; D: .; V: TRBV27; J: TRBJ2-5; length: 15; DNA: TGTGCCAGCAGTCCGCTAGACAGGTTCGGAGAGACCCAGTACTTC; CDR3: CASSPLDRFGETQYF
size: .; D: .; V: TRBV11-1; J: TRBJ2-6; length: 15; DNA: TGTGCCAGCGGGATGCACGACTCTGGGGCCAACGTCCTGACTTTC; CDR3: CASGMHDSGANVLTF
size: .; D: .; V: TRBV27; J: TRBJ1-2; length: 13; DNA: TGTGCCAGCAGTTTGCGGGAAGGACGTGGCTACACCTTC; CDR3: CASSLREGRGYTF
size: few; D: .; V: TRBV18; J: TRBJ2-7; length: 15; DNA: TGTGCCAGCTCACCAAGGAGGACAGATGCGTACGAGCAGTACTTC; CDR3: CASSPRRTDAYEQYF
size: .; D: TRBD1; V: TRBV24-1; J: TRBJ2-2; length: 15; DNA: TGTGCCACCAGTCGGACAGGCGGGAACACCGGGGAGCTGTTTTTT; CDR3: CATSRTGGNTGELFF
size: few; D: .; V: TRBV20-1; J: TRBJ1-2; length: 16; DNA: TGCAGTGCTAGAGGGTACGACACTCACGGGGACTATGGCTACACCTTC; CDR3: CSARGYDTHGDYGYTF
size: many; D: .; V: TRBV5-1; J: TRBJ2-7; length: 15; DNA: TGCGCCAGCAGCTCCGAACCTACCAGCTCCTACGAGCAGTACTTC; CDR3: CASSSEPTSSYEQYF
size: .; D: .; V: TRBV12-3/TRBV12-4; J: TRBJ2-3; length: 18; DNA: TGTGCCAGCAGTTACCGGGTTTTACTAGGGCGGCACACAGATACGCAGTATTTT; CDR3: CASSYRVLLGRHTDTQYF
size: medium-sized; D: .; V: TRBV12-3/TRBV12-4; J: TRBJ2-7; length: 13; DNA: TGTGCCAGCAGTTTTTGGACACCCTACGAGCAGTACTTC; CDR3: CASSFWTPYEQYF
size: few; D: .; V: TRBV11-1; J: TRBJ2-5; length: 13; DNA: TGTGCCAGCAGCTACGGGGATGCGGAGACCCAGTACTTC; CDR3: CASSYGDAETQYF
size: few; D: TRBD2; V: TRBV6-6; J: TRBJ2-1; length: 17; DNA: TGTGCCAGCAGTTTAGGACTAGCGGGGGGAAAGTACAATGAGCAGTTCTTC; CDR3: CASSLGLAGGKYNEQFF
size: few; D: .; V: TRBV7-2; J: TRBJ1-6; length: 15; DNA: TGTGCCAGCATCGCCCCGAGCTCCTATAATTCACCCCTCCACTTT; CDR3: CASIAPSSYNSPLHF
size: once; D: .; V: TRBV5-1; J: TRBJ2-3; length: 14; DNA: TGCGCCAGCAGCTTGGAGAGGGCCACAGATACGCAGTATTTT; CDR3: CASSLERATDTQYF
size: .; D: .; V: TRBV9; J: TRBJ1-1; length: 13; DNA: TGTGCCAGCAGCGTTAGTAGTCACACTGAAGCTTTCTTT; CDR3: CASSVSSHTEAFF
size: .; D: .; V: TRBV6-1; J: TRBJ2-2; length: 15; DNA: TGTGCCAGCAGTCCCGGGCCACAAGTCCCCGGGGAGCTGTTTTTT; CDR3: CASSPGPQVPGELFF
size: many; D: TRBD1; V: TRBV5-1; J: TRBJ1-1; length: 12; DNA: TGCGCCAGCAGCGGACAGGGAGCTGAAGCTTTCTTT; CDR3: CASSGQGAEAFF
size: .; D: TRBD1; V: TRBV11-2; J: TRBJ1-1; length: 15; DNA: TGTGCCAGCAGCTTTGACAGGGGGCTACCAGACGAAGCTTTCTTT; CDR3: CASSFDRGLPDEAFF
size: .; D: .; V: TRBV19; J: TRBJ2-1; length: 16; DNA: TGTGCCAGTAGTATAGCGGGCAGGGGCGCCTACAATGAGCAGTTCTTC; CDR3: CASSIAGRGAYNEQFF
size: .; D: .; V: TRBV5-1; J: TRBJ2-6; length: 18; DNA: TGCGCCAGCAGCTTGGGGACACGTGTAAGCTCTGGGGCCAACGTCCTGACTTTC; CDR3: CASSLGTRVSSGANVLTF
size: many; D: .; V: TRBV5-1; J: TRBJ2-3; length: 13; DNA: TGCGCCAGCAGCCCTGAGCCTGGGGATACGCAGTATTTT; CDR3: CASSPEPGDTQYF
size: .; D: TRBD2; V: TRBV12-3/TRBV12-4; J: TRBJ2-3; length: 16; DNA: TGTGCCAGCGCCTACACTAGCGGGAGTGGCGCAGATACGCAGTATTTT; CDR3: CASAYTSGSGADTQYF
size: .; D: TRBD2; V: TRBV20-1; J: TRBJ2-3; length: 14; DNA: TGCAGTGCGTCCTTTGGCGGGGGGAAGGATACGCAGTATTTT; CDR3: CSASFGGGKDTQYF
size: .; D: TRBD1; V: TRBV12-5; J: TRBJ1-1; length: 15; DNA: TGTGCTAGTGGTTCTCCGGGACAGGGGGGCACTGAAGCTTTCTTT; CDR3: CASGSPGQGGTEAFF
size: .; D: .; V: TRBV20-1; J: TRBJ2-1; length: 13; DNA: TGCAGTGCTAGAGGGTGGTTGGGCAATGAGCAGTTCTTC; CDR3: CSARGWLGNEQFF
size: .; D: TRBD2; V: TRBV2; J: TRBJ2-3; length: 15; DNA: TGTGCCAGCAGTGATCCCGGGAGGGGCACAGATACGCAGTATTTT; CDR3: CASSDPGRGTDTQYF
size: .; D: TRBD1; V: TRBV3-1; J: TRBJ2-1; length: 12; DNA: TGTGCCAGCAGCCAAGCAGGGGGCGAGAAGTTCTTC; CDR3: CASSQAGGEKFF